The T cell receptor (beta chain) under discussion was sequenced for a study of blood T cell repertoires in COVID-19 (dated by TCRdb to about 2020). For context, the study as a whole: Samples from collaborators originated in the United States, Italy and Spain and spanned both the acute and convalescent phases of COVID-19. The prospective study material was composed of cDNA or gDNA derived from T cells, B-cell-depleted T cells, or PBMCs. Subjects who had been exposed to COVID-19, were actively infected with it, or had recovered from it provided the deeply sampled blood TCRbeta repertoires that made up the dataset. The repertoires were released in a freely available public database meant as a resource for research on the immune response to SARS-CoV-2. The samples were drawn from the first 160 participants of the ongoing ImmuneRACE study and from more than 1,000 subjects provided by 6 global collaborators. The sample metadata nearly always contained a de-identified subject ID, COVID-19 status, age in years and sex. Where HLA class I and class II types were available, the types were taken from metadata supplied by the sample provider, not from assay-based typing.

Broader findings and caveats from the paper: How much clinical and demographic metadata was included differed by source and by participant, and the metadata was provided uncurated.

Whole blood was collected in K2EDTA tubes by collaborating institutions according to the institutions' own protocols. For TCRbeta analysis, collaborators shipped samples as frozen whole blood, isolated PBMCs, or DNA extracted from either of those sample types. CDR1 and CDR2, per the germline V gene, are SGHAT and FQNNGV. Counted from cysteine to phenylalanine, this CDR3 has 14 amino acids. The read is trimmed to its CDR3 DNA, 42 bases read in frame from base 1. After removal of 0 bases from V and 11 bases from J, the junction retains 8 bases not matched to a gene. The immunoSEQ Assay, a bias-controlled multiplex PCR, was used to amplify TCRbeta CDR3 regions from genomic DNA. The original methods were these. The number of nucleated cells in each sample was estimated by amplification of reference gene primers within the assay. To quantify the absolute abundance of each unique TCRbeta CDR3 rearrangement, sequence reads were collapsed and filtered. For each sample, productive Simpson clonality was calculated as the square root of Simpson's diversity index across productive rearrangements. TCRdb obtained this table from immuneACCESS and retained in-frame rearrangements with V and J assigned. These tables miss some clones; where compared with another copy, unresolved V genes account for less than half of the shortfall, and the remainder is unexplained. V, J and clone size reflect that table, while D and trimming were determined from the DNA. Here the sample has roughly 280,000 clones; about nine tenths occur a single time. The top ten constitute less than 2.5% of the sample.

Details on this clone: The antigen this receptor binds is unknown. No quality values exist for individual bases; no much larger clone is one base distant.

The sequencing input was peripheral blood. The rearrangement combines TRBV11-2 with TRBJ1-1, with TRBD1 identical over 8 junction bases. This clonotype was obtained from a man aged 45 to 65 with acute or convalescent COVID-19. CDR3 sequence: CASSLDRQGLPAFF. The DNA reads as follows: TGTGCCAGCAGCTTAGATCGACAGGGGTTGCCGGCTTTCTTT.